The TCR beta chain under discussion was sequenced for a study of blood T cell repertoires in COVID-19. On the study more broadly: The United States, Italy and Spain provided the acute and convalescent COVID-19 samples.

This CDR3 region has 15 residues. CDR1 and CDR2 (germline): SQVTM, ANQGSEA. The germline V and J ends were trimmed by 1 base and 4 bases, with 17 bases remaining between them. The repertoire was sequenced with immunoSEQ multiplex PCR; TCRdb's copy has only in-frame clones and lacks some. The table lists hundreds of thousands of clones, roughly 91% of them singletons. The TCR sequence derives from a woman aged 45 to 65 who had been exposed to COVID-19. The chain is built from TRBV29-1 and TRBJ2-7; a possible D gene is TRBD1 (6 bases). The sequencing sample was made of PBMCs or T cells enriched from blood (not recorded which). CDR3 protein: CSVEGGRQGKYEQYF. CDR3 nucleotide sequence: TGCAGCGTTGAAGGGGGACGGCAGGGGAAGTACGAGCAGTACTTC.